The entry below gives a single T cell receptor beta chain sequence along with its context. This sample is drawn from a study of shared clonotypes between healthy human individuals. Recent vaccinations or acute infections were absent in the healthy HIV-negative adult donors. Measured with immunoSEQ multiplex PCR; TCRdb has only the in-frame clones, and not every one. The sample holds 600,000 to 700,000 clones; 55% to 85% are singletons and the top ten take more than 1.5%. The sample consisted of memory CD4+ T cells sorted from blood. The sample's subset: CD45RA-negative fraction. The source of this sequence is a woman in her twenties or thirties in good health.

The CDR3: CASSWGPGRTNNEQFF. CDR3 DNA sequence: TGCGCCAGCAGCTGGGGACCGGGACGTACCAACAATGAGCAGTTCTTC. The J gene is TRBJ2-1, the V gene TRBV5-1; the D call may be TRBD1 or TRBD2 (5 bases each). This CDR3 contains 16 residues. Germline V lookup: CDR1 SGHRS, CDR2 YFSETQ. V lost 3 bases and J lost 5, with 18 bases in between.